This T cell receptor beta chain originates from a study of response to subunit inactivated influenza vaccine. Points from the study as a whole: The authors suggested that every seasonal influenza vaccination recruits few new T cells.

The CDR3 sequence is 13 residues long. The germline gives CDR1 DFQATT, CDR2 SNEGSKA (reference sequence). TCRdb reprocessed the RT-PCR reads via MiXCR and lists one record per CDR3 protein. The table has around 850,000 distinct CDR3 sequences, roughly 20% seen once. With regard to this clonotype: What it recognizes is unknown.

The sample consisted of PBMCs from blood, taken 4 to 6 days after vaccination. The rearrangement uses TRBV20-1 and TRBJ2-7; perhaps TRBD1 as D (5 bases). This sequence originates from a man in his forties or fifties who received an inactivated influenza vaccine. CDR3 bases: TGCAGCGCCTCCAGGGCCCTCTCCTACGAGCAGTACTTC. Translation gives CSASRALSYEQYF.